The rows below give T cell receptor beta chains drawn from one sample of a study of CD8 T cells in ankylosing spondylitis. MiXCR, run by TCRdb on the 5' RACE reads, gives a single entry per CDR3 protein. Of around 250,000 distinct CDR3 sequences in the sample, roughly 10% were seen once. Material: blood, either unsorted or a sorted T cell fraction (not recorded which). These receptors came from a male donor with ankylosing spondylitis or in good health (not recorded which). Each CDR3 is given with its conserved first and last residue. Fields, in order: clone size, D gene, V gene, J gene, CDR3 protein, CDR3 DNA. The D gene is left open where the match is weak. Only part of the rows carry a size: once, few, many, or a class if the clone is expanded.

many	NA	TRBV12-3/TRBV12-4	TRBJ1-2	CASSLLAVGYGYTF	TGTGCCAGCAGCCTCTTAGCAGTGGGATATGGCTACACCTTC
NA	NA	TRBV2	TRBJ2-1	CASRERGAYNEQFF	TGTGCCAGCAGGGAGAGGGGGGCATACAATGAGCAGTTCTTC
many	NA	TRBV20-1	TRBJ1-2	CSARDDGARGYTF	TGCAGTGCTAGAGATGATGGGGCGCGTGGCTACACCTTC
many	NA	TRBV5-1	TRBJ2-5	CASSSPSQETQYF	TGCGCCAGCAGCTCTCCGTCACAAGAGACCCAGTACTTC
many	TRBD1	TRBV12-3/TRBV12-4	TRBJ1-3	CASSPGQGAIYF	TGTGCCAGCAGTCCTGGACAGGGTGCCATATATTTT
many	TRBD2	TRBV10-3	TRBJ2-2	CAISLRSASGRSNTGELFF	TGTGCCATCAGTCTCCGTTCGGCTAGCGGGAGGTCGAACACCGGGGAGCTGTTTTTT
few	NA	TRBV28	TRBJ2-7	CASSFQGISYEQYF	TGTGCCAGCAGTTTCCAGGGTATATCGTACGAGCAGTACTTC
many	NA	TRBV7-8	TRBJ1-1	CASSLNIGTEAFF	TGTGCCAGCAGCTTAAATATTGGCACTGAAGCTTTCTTT
NA	NA	TRBV6-2/TRBV6-3	TRBJ2-3	CASSPRSRTGTDTQYF	TGTGCCAGCAGCCCCCGATCCCGCACAGGGACAGATACGCAGTATTTT
many	NA	TRBV7-7	TRBJ2-2	CASSLGTQNTGELFF	TGTGCCAGCAGCTTAGGGACACAAAACACCGGGGAGCTGTTTTTT
few	NA	TRBV7-2	TRBJ2-4	CASSFPDRKNIQYF	TGTGCCAGCAGCTTTCCAGACAGAAAAAACATTCAGTACTTC
NA	NA	TRBV2	TRBJ1-3	CASSPRTLMGGNTIYF	TGTGCCAGCAGTCCCCGGACACTCATGGGTGGAAACACCATATATTTT
NA	NA	TRBV11-2	TRBJ2-1	CASSLLATGEQFF	TGTGCCAGCAGCTTATTAGCGACGGGTGAGCAGTTCTTC
NA	TRBD1	TRBV12-3/TRBV12-4	TRBJ1-1	CASTPHLEGAVTEAFF	TGTGCCAGCACCCCACACCTGGAGGGGGCGGTCACTGAAGCTTTCTTT
many	NA	TRBV5-6	TRBJ2-4	CASSLGSGGRAKNIQYF	TGTGCCAGCAGCTTGGGGAGTGGGGGTCGAGCCAAAAACATTCAGTACTTC
NA	TRBD1	TRBV15	TRBJ2-1	CATSREIPRTGANEQFF	TGTGCCACCAGCAGAGAAATTCCAAGGACAGGGGCAAATGAGCAGTTCTTC
NA	NA	TRBV7-9	TRBJ2-1	CASSWGDREQFF	TGTGCCAGCAGCTGGGGGGATAGAGAGCAGTTCTTC
many	TRBD2	TRBV5-1	TRBJ2-1	CASSLPTRRLAGTNSYNEQFF	TGCGCCAGCAGCTTACCCACGAGAAGGCTAGCGGGGACCAACTCCTACAATGAGCAGTTCTTC
NA	TRBD1	TRBV5-4	TRBJ2-1	CASSGKGTGGLDEQFF	TGTGCCAGCAGCGGTAAAGGGACAGGGGGTCTGGATGAGCAGTTCTTC
few	NA	TRBV2	TRBJ2-5	CASSVVRGVGETQYF	TGTGCCAGCAGTGTCGTCAGGGGCGTTGGGGAGACCCAGTACTTC
many	NA	TRBV20-1	TRBJ2-3	CSARTATDTQYF	TGCAGTGCTAGGACAGCCACAGATACGCAGTATTTT
many	NA	TRBV28	TRBJ2-2	CASSWRGGPTGELFF	TGTGCCAGCAGTTGGAGGGGGGGGCCCACCGGGGAGCTGTTTTTT
few	TRBD1	TRBV6-5	TRBJ2-3	CASSYAPTGVTDTQYF	TGTGCCAGCAGTTACGCACCAACAGGGGTGACGGATACGCAGTATTTT
NA	NA	TRBV12-3/TRBV12-4	TRBJ1-3	CASSYPPGNTIYF	TGTGCCAGCAGTTACCCTCCCGGAAACACCATATATTTT
NA	NA	TRBV7-8	TRBJ2-7	CASSLIRVTAGRTYEQYF	TGTGCCAGCAGCTTGATTCGGGTGACGGCAGGGAGGACCTACGAGCAGTACTTC
many	NA	TRBV24-1	TRBJ2-2	CATSDFPGENTGELFF	TGTGCCACCAGTGATTTTCCAGGCGAGAACACCGGGGAGCTGTTTTTT
many	NA	TRBV5-1	TRBJ2-5	CASSLEGFQETQYF	TGCGCCAGCAGCTTGGAAGGATTCCAAGAGACCCAGTACTTC
many	NA	TRBV10-3	TRBJ1-1	CAISEVGGTEAFF	TGTGCCATCAGTGAGGTCGGAGGCACTGAAGCTTTCTTT
NA	NA	TRBV5-1	TRBJ1-2	CASSLGQYANYGYTF	TGCGCCAGCAGCTTGGGACAGTACGCTAACTATGGCTACACCTTC
many	NA	TRBV20-1	TRBJ2-7	CSARKDNYEQYF	TGCAGTGCTAGAAAGGACAACTACGAGCAGTACTTC
NA	TRBD1	TRBV12-3/TRBV12-4	TRBJ1-5	CASSSGLGGSFGQPQHF	TGTGCCAGCAGTTCCGGGTTAGGGGGCTCTTTTGGGCAGCCCCAGCATTTT
many	NA	TRBV6-1	TRBJ1-2	CAAGLYGYTF	TGTGCCGCAGGGTTATATGGCTACACCTTC
NA	NA	TRBV28	TRBJ2-7	CASSLPGSSYEQYF	TGTGCCAGCAGTCTCCCGGGGAGCTCCTACGAGCAGTACTTC
many	NA	TRBV9	TRBJ2-7	CASSVVSSEQYF	TGTGCCAGCAGCGTAGTTAGTAGTGAGCAGTACTTC
few	TRBD2	TRBV7-9	TRBJ2-1	CASSTTSGSYEQFF	TGTGCCAGCAGCACCACTAGCGGGAGTTATGAGCAGTTCTTC
few	TRBD1	TRBV7-6	TRBJ2-2	CASSPRRTGLPGELFF	TGTGCCAGCAGCCCTCGCCGGACAGGGCTTCCCGGGGAGCTGTTTTTT
many	NA	TRBV5-1	TRBJ1-6	CASSLLLSSYNSPLHF	TGCGCCAGCAGCTTGTTGCTGAGCTCCTATAATTCACCCCTCCACTTT
NA	NA	TRBV5-1	TRBJ1-4	CASRPAGQAEKLFF	TGCGCCAGCAGACCCGCCGGACAAGCTGAAAAACTGTTTTTT
NA	TRBD1	TRBV4-1	TRBJ1-1	CASSPRTGQAFF	TGCGCCAGCAGCCCGCGGACAGGGCAAGCTTTCTTT
many	NA	TRBV20-1	TRBJ2-1	CSAWEASSYNEQFF	TGCAGTGCATGGGAAGCAAGCTCCTACAATGAGCAGTTCTTC
NA	TRBD2	TRBV29-1	TRBJ2-1	CSVDGGRALNEQFF	TGCAGCGTTGACGGCGGGAGGGCCCTCAATGAGCAGTTCTTC
many	NA	TRBV19	TRBJ2-3	CASSGRRGPDTQYF	TGTGCCAGTAGCGGCCGGAGGGGGCCAGATACGCAGTATTTT
NA	NA	TRBV20-1	TRBJ2-1	CSARSRESSYNEQFF	TGCAGTGCTAGGTCTCGGGAGAGCTCCTACAATGAGCAGTTCTTC
many	NA	TRBV29-1	TRBJ2-7	CSVSWGRSYEQYF	TGCAGCGTTAGCTGGGGACGGAGCTACGAGCAGTACTTC
NA	TRBD1	TRBV7-9	TRBJ2-1	CASSGDRYNEQFF	TGTGCCAGCAGCGGGGACAGATACAATGAGCAGTTCTTC
many	NA	TRBV6-1	TRBJ1-1	CASSETENTEAFF	TGTGCCAGCAGTGAGACAGAAAACACTGAAGCTTTCTTT
many	NA	TRBV5-6	TRBJ2-3	CASSLGGEGIADTQYF	TGTGCCAGCAGCTTGGGAGGGGAAGGGATCGCAGATACGCAGTATTTT
many	NA	TRBV7-3	TRBJ1-1	CASSLLGNTEAFF	TGTGCCAGCAGCTTACTAGGGAACACTGAAGCTTTCTTT
NA	TRBD2	TRBV10-3	TRBJ2-3	CAISDPGGYGTDTQYF	TGTGCCATCAGTGATCCCGGGGGGTACGGCACAGATACGCAGTATTTT
many	TRBD1	TRBV5-1	TRBJ1-1	CASRLQGFANTEAFF	TGCGCCAGCAGATTACAGGGGTTCGCGAACACTGAAGCTTTCTTT
few	NA	TRBV6-5	TRBJ1-2	CASSYSMDSPNYGYTF	TGTGCCAGCAGTTACTCGATGGACAGCCCTAACTATGGCTACACCTTC
many	NA	TRBV20-1	TRBJ1-2	CSAGPSGGNYGYTF	TGCAGTGCCGGCCCCTCGGGAGGCAACTATGGCTACACCTTC
many	TRBD1	TRBV29-1	TRBJ2-7	CSVSPGQGEYEQYF	TGCAGCGTTTCGCCGGGACAGGGGGAATACGAGCAGTACTTC
few	NA	TRBV6-2/TRBV6-3	TRBJ1-2	CASRGNNYGYTF	TGTGCCAGCAGGGGGAATAACTATGGCTACACCTTC
NA	NA	TRBV18	TRBJ2-1	CASSPFPLTDEQFF	TGTGCCAGCTCACCATTCCCGTTGACCGATGAGCAGTTCTTC
many	TRBD2	TRBV12-3/TRBV12-4	TRBJ2-5	CASSPAGQETQYF	TGTGCCAGCAGTCCAGCGGGGCAAGAGACCCAGTACTTC
many	TRBD2	TRBV20-1	TRBJ2-7	CSVPPSLAGSYEQYF	TGCAGTGTTCCTCCTTCACTAGCGGGATCCTACGAGCAGTACTTC
NA	NA	TRBV5-1	TRBJ2-1	CASSLQATEIHNEQFF	TGCGCCAGCAGCTTGCAAGCGACCGAAATACACAATGAGCAGTTCTTC
few	TRBD1	TRBV29-1	TRBJ1-2	CSGGQGNYGYTF	TGCAGCGGGGGACAGGGAAACTATGGCTACACCTTC